This T cell receptor (beta chain) was sequenced for a study of response to subunit inactivated influenza vaccine. In its sample, this clonotype was seen a few times. TCRdb called the RT-PCR reads again in MiXCR, with one record for every CDR3 protein. The sample lists about 540,000 distinct CDR3 sequences, under 25% occurring once. The sample was also linked to a second study, of T cells expressing NK-cell markers. That publication notes: Template switching by 5'RACE with UMIs generated the TCR beta cDNA.

The source is a man aged 50-60 years who received an inactivated influenza vaccine. Here the sequenced sample was CD4+ T cells sorted from PBMCs, taken about 12 days after vaccination.

For the CDR3, the DNA is TGCGCCAGCAGCCCCGGGACAGGAGAATACGAGCAGTACTTC. Translation: CASSPGTGEYEQYF. The chain couples TRBV5-1 to TRBJ2-7; TRBD1 aligns across 8 bases. In germline, CDR1 is SGHRS, CDR2 YFSETQ. V was clipped by 4 bases and J by 4 bases; unmatched bases: 7. The CDR3 runs 14 residues.